This TCR beta chain was retrieved from a study of identical twins. TCRdb re-called the 5' RACE reads with MiXCR, one entry per CDR3 protein. The data show hundreds of thousands of distinct CDR3 sequences, roughly 18% seen once. Unmatched junction bases numbered 12, after V lost 4 bases and J lost 9 bases. The CDR3 has 15 residues. The V gene's germline CDR1 is LGHDT and CDR2 YNNKEL (reference sequence). These data also featured in a second study, about T cells expressing NK-cell markers. This second study says: It was sorted CD3+CD56-NKG2C+, CD3+CD56+NKG2C- and CD3+CD56+NKG2C+ T cells that provided the TCR beta repertoires.

This rearrangement joins TRBV3-1 to TRBJ2-1, with TRBD2 matching over 7 bases. The sequence was obtained from a young woman in good health. The sample was PBMCs. The CDR3 loop is CASSPLHGGYGEQFF. The CDR3 bases are TGTGCCAGCAGCCCACTGCACGGGGGGTATGGTGAGCAGTTCTTC.